This T cell receptor (beta chain) was identified in a study of T cell repertoires in cytomegalovirus infection. With regard to this clonotype: What it recognizes is unknown.

TCRdb analysed the reads with MiXCR anew, one entry per CDR3 protein. The sample gives roughly 990,000 distinct CDR3 sequences, about a third of which show up once; more than 12% is in the top ten. CDR1 SNHLY and CDR2 FYNNEI come from the germline V gene. The V and J ends lost 4 bases and 0 bases, in that order; junction bases with no gene match: 7. This CDR3 is 17 amino acids long. The sample consisted of cultured CD8+ T cells from PBMCs, taken from culture after CMV antigen stimulation. The V call is TRBV2, the J call TRBJ2-3, with 10 bases matching TRBD2. This sequence originates from a human donor in good health (CMV status not recorded). Some clones in this sample may be carry-over from other donors' samples. Written as DNA, the CDR3 is TGTGCCAGCAGTGGGCTAGCGGGGGCTTCTAGCACAGATACGCAGTATTTT. Translated: CASSGLAGASSTDTQYF.